This TCR beta chain originates from a study of blood T cell repertoires in COVID-19. Some clones are missing from TCRdb's copy, which holds only in-frame ones; the method was immunoSEQ multiplex PCR. The sample contains tens of thousands of clones, roughly 86% of which appear only once. Trimming pared 8 bases from V and 7 bases from J, leaving 15 bases between. Germline V lookup: CDR1 MDHEN, CDR2 SYDVKM. CDR3 length: 13 residues. V and J are TRBV28 and TRBJ2-4; unclear D gene. This TCR came from a human donor in a cohort sampled during active COVID-19. Sequenced: peripheral blood. CDR3 DNA sequence: TGTGCCAGCTATAATAGAGGTGCGAACATTCAGTACTTC. Amino acid sequence: CASYNRGANIQYF.